Described below is a single T cell receptor (beta chain) sequence and its context. Its antigen is not known. This sample was included in a study of blood T cells in healthy people across ages. The wider study: T cells yielded about one barcoded beta molecule per two cells through template switching.

It was with a sample-barcoded 5' primer and a J-beta primer mix that a second PCR of roughly 7 to 12 cycles was run. Researchers report that a template-switch adaptor with 12 random nucleotides tagged each cDNA molecule. TCRdb itself ran the 5' RACE reads through MiXCR, one entry per CDR3 protein. Here the sample spans over a million distinct CDR3 sequences, 45% being singletons. The CDR3 totals 14 residues. Looked up from germline, CDR1 is DFQATT and CDR2 is SNEGSKA (reference sequence). Between the trimmed V and J ends, which lost 3 bases and 0 bases, there was a span of 11 bases. Study-level findings and limits: Per million T cells, the diversity of TCR beta decreased roughly linearly as age advanced.

The specimen was blood. The chain couples TRBV20-1 to TRBJ1-2; D is unresolved. This receptor was taken from a woman aged 60 to 75 in good health. DNA of the CDR3: TGCAGTGCTAGCGACGATCGTGCTAACTATGGCTACACCTTC. It yields the protein CSASDDRANYGYTF.